The clone carrying this T cell receptor beta chain occurred a few times. This record belongs to a study of CD8 T cells in Susac syndrome. The germline V gene has CDR1 SGHRS and CDR2 YFSETQ. This CDR3 region has 15 residues. The V end lost 0 bases, the J end lost 2 bases, and 12 bases lay between the germline ends. With random hexamers, reverse transcription was performed on about 0.5 to 1 ug of RNA. MiXCR, run by TCRdb on the immunoSEQ multiplex PCR reads, gives a single entry per CDR3 protein. Among about 300,000 distinct CDR3 sequences listed, around 89% were seen once. The sequencing sample was made of CD8+ T cells from PBMCs. The V call is TRBV5-1, the J call TRBJ2-7, with D possibly TRBD2 on 5 matching bases. The clonotype comes from a human donor with multiple sclerosis. As DNA, the CDR3 is TGCGCCAGCAGCTTGGTTCGGAGCGGAACCTACGAGCAGTACTTC. Its translation: CASSLVRSGTYEQYF.